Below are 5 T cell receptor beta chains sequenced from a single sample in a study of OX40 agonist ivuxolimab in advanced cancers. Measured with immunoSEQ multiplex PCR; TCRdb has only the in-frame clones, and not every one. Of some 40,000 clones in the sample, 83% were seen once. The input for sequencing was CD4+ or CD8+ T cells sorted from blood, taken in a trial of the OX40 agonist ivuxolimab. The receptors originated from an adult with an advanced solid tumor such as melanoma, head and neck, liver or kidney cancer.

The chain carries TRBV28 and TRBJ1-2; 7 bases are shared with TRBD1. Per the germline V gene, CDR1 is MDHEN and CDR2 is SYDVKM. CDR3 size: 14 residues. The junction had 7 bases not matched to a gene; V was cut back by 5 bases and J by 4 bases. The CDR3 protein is CASSPTGRSYGYTF. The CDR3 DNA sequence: TGTGCCAGCAGTCCGACAGGGAGGAGCTATGGCTACACCTTC.

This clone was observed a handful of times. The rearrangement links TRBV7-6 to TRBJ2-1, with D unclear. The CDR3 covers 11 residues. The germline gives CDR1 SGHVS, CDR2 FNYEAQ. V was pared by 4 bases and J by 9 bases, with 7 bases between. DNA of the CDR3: TGTGCCAGCAGCTCAGATGTTGAGCAGTTCTTC. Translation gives CASSSDVEQFF.

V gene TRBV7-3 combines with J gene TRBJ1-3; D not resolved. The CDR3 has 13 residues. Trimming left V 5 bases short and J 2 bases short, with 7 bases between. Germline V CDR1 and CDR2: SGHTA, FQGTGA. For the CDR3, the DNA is TGTGCCAGCAGCCCCTCCCCTGGAAACACCATATATTTT. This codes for CASSPSPGNTIYF.

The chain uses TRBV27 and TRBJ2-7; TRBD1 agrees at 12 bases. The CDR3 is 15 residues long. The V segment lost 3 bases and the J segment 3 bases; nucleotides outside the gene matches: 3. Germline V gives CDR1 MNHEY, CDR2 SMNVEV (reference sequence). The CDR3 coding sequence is TGTGCCAGCAGTTTCGGGACAGGGGGCGGCTACGAGCAGTACTTC. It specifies CASSFGTGGGYEQYF.

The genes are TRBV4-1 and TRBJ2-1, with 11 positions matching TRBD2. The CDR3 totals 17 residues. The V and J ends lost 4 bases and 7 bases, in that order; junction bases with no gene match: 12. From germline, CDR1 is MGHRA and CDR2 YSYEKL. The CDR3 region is CASSLTGVAGGGNEQFF. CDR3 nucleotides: TGCGCCAGCAGCCTCACGGGCGTAGCGGGAGGGGGAAATGAGCAGTTCTTC.